The source of this T cell receptor (beta chain) is a study of blood T cells in healthy people across ages. The CDR3 extends over 14 amino acids. Unmatched junction bases numbered 2, after V lost 0 bases and J lost 6 bases. Germline values: CDR1 MGHDK, CDR2 SYGVNS. Notes on this clonotype: The antigen remains undetermined.

For the second PCR, which ran for 7 to 11 cycles, a sample-barcoded 5' primer and a J-beta primer mix were used. A template-switch adaptor with 12 random nucleotides tagged each cDNA molecule. TCRdb redid the calling of the 5' RACE reads with MiXCR, one entry per CDR3 protein. The data hold roughly 930,000 distinct CDR3 sequences, with 40% to 60% observed a single time. Study-wide results and limits: Strong correlation existed between TCR beta diversity and naive T cell percentage. Significant beta diversity loss was already apparent by age roughly 38, declining roughly linearly. Both higher diversity and more naive CD4+ cells marked long-lived donors when set against aged donors.

Sequenced: blood. The TCR sequence derives from a man in his thirties or forties in good health. This chain links TRBV25-1 with TRBJ2-1; 7 nucleotides line up with TRBD2. The CDR3 DNA follows: TGTGCCAGCAGTGAATATGGGGGGGTCAATGAGCAGTTCTTC. Encoded protein: CASSEYGGVNEQFF.